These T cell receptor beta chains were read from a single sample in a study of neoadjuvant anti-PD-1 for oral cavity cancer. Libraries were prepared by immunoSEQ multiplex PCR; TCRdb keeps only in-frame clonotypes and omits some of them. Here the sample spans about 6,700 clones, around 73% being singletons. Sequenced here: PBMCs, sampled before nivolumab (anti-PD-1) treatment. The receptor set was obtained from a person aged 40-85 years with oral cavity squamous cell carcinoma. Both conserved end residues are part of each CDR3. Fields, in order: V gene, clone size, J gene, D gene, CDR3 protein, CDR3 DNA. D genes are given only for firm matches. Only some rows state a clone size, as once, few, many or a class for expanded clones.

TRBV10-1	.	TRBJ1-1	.	CASSGGIGEAFF	TGCGCCAGCAGTGGAGGGATCGGTGAAGCTTTCTTT
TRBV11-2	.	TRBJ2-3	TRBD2	CASSFQRGGADTQYF	TGTGCCAGCAGCTTCCAGCGGGGAGGGGCAGATACGCAGTATTTT
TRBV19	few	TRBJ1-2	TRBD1	CASIITGTGANYGYTF	TGTGCCAGTATCATAACCGGGACAGGGGCTAACTATGGCTACACCTTC
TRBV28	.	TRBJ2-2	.	CASSPPPYRSTGELFF	TGTGCCAGCAGTCCCCCCCCGTATAGGAGCACCGGGGAGCTGTTTTTT
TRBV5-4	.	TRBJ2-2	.	CASSLWTGELFF	TGTGCCAGCAGCTTGTGGACCGGGGAGCTGTTTTTT
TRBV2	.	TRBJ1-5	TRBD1	CASRQAGQAPTLYSNQPQHF	TGTGCCAGCAGACAAGCGGGACAGGCCCCGACACTTTATAGCAATCAGCCCCAGCATTTT
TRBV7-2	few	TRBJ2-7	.	CASSPHYEQYF	TGTGCCAGCAGCCCACACTACGAGCAGTACTTC
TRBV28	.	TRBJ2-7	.	CASRKGQSSYEQYF	TGTGCCAGCAGGAAAGGACAGAGCTCCTACGAGCAGTACTTC
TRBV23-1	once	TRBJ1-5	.	CASSPSGSSPSGNQPQHF	TGCGCCAGCAGCCCAAGTGGGTCTTCCCCGTCGGGAAATCAGCCCCAGCATTTT
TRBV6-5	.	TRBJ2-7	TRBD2	CASRPVGGSSYEQYF	TGTGCCAGCAGGCCCGTGGGGGGGAGCTCCTACGAGCAGTACTTC
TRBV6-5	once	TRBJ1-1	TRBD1	CASSRQGRDTEAFF	TGTGCCAGCAGCCGACAGGGCCGGGACACTGAAGCTTTCTTT
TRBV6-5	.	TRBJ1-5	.	CASSSGEEGNQPQHF	TGTGCCAGCAGTTCCGGGGAAGAGGGCAATCAGCCCCAGCATTTT
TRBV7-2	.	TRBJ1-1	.	CASSPSWGTEAFF	TGTGCCAGCAGCCCCAGTTGGGGCACTGAAGCTTTCTTT
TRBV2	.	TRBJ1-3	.	CASSEIGSSGNTIYF	TGTGCCAGCAGTGAAATTGGTTCATCTGGAAACACCATATATTTT
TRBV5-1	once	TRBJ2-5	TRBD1	CASSRGTGGIETQYF	TGCGCCAGCAGCCGCGGGACAGGGGGCATTGAGACCCAGTACTTC
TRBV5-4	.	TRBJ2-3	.	CASSLSRGTDTQYF	TGTGCCAGCAGCTTATCCAGGGGAACAGATACGCAGTATTTT
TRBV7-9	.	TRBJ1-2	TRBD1	CATALGTGGYTF	TGTGCCACCGCCTTAGGGACAGGAGGGTACACCTTC
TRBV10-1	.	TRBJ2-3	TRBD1	CASSPGGVSTDTQYF	TGCGCCAGCAGTCCAGGGGGCGTAAGCACAGATACGCAGTATTTT
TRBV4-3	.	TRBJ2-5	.	CASSQEWGGGETQYF	TGCGCCAGCAGCCAAGAGTGGGGCGGGGGCGAGACCCAGTACTTC
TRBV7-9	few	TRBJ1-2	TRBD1	CASSRDSLYGYTF	TGTGCCAGCAGCCGGGACAGCCTCTATGGCTACACCTTC
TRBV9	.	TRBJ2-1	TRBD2	CASSERGGQWYNEQFF	TGTGCCAGCAGCGAACGGGGGGGCCAGTGGTACAATGAGCAGTTCTTC
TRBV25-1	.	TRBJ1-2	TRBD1	CASSRQGAFDGYTF	TGTGCCAGCAGTAGGCAGGGGGCATTCGATGGCTACACCTTC
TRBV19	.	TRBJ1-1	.	CASSPLTDSSEAFF	TGTGCCAGTAGTCCCCTGACAGACTCTTCTGAAGCTTTCTTT
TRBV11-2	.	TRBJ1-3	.	CASSLVFDNSGNTIYF	TGTGCCAGCAGCTTAGTTTTTGACAACTCTGGAAACACCATATATTTT
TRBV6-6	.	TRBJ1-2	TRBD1	CASRRDRVNYGYTF	TGTGCCAGCAGGCGGGACAGGGTAAACTATGGCTACACCTTC
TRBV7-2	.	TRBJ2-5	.	CASSFRHGETQYF	TGTGCCAGCAGCTTCCGACACGGAGAGACCCAGTACTTC
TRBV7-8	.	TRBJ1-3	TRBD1	CASSPYRGSLSGNTIYF	TGTGCCAGCAGCCCATACAGGGGAAGCCTCTCTGGAAACACCATATATTTT
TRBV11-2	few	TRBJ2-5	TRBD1	CASSPRVDRGRETQYF	TGTGCCAGCAGCCCCCGCGTGGACAGGGGGCGAGAGACCCAGTACTTC
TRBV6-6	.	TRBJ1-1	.	CASISGTSNTEAFF	TGTGCCAGCATCTCCGGGACATCGAACACTGAAGCTTTCTTT
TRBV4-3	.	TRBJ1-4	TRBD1	CASSQDPGGTGGLNEKLFF	TGCGCCAGCAGCCAAGACCCGGGGGGGACAGGGGGCCTTAATGAAAAACTGTTTTTT
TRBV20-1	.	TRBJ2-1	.	CSAMDQSSGFF	TGCAGTGCTATGGACCAATCTAGTGGGTTCTTC
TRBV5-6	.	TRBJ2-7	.	CASSLVGQNEQYF	TGTGCCAGCAGCTTGGTGGGCCAAAACGAGCAGTACTTC
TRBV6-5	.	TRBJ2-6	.	CASRRDNSGANVLTF	TGTGCCAGCAGGAGGGACAACTCTGGGGCCAACGTCCTGACTTTC
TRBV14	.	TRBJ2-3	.	CASSPGPTGTQYF	TGTGCCAGCAGCCCGGGACCGACGGGTACGCAGTATTTT
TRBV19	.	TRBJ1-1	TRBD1	CASSRLTGDTEAFF	TGTGCCAGTAGTAGACTGACAGGGGACACTGAAGCTTTCTTT
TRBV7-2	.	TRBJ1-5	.	CASSRDLGQPQHF	TGTGCCAGCAGCCGAGATCTGGGGCAGCCCCAGCATTTT
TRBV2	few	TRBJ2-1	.	CASREGGGSRYNEQFF	TGTGCCAGCAGGGAGGGGGGAGGAAGCCGCTACAATGAGCAGTTCTTC
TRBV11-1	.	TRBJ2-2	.	CASSLMMNTGELFF	TGTGCCAGCAGCTTAATGATGAACACCGGGGAGCTGTTTTTT
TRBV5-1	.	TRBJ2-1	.	CASSSVAGKTDEQFF	TGCGCCAGCAGCTCGGTGGCCGGGAAGACGGATGAGCAGTTCTTC
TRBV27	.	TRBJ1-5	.	CASSRAGDQPQHF	TGTGCCAGCAGTCGGGCAGGGGATCAGCCCCAGCATTTT
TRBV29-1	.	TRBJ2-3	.	CSATPTGTSTDTQYF	TGCAGCGCAACACCGACAGGAACTAGCACAGATACGCAGTATTTT
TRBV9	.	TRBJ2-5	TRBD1	CASSSRQGLETQYF	TGTGCCAGCAGCTCCAGACAGGGGTTGGAGACCCAGTACTTC
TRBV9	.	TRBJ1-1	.	CASSVLSETEAFF	TGTGCCAGCAGCGTTTTGAGTGAGACTGAAGCTTTCTTT
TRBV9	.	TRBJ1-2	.	CASSAPHAGQRYTF	TGTGCCAGCAGCGCCCCACATGCGGGGCAACGCTACACCTTC
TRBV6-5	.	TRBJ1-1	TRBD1	CASSRRTGEVTEAFF	TGTGCCAGCAGTCGCCGGACAGGGGAGGTCACTGAAGCTTTCTTT